This entry describes one TCR beta chain. V shed 0 bases and J shed 5 bases, with 14 bases lying between them. This CDR3 comprises 15 residues. Germline-derived CDR1 and CDR2 are LNHNV and YYDKDF (reference sequence). TCRdb analysed the PCR reads with MiXCR anew, one entry per CDR3 protein. The table records around 31,000 distinct CDR3 sequences, approximately 49% of them present only once. Time point defined: late sampling 161 to 241 days after vaccination in a few convalescent patients. The data derive from a study of vaccination and CD4 T cells after COVID-19. On the study more broadly: PCR on nasal swabs identified SARS-CoV-2 in convalescent patients, of whom some ten were mild and one severe. The post-COVID sampling time was a median roughly 100 days after diagnosis, ranging from 35 to 161. Specimens were obtained from three convalescent patients at day 14 and at days 161 to 241 post-vaccination.

The gene calls are TRBV15 and TRBJ2-7; the D gene could be TRBD1 or TRBD2 (5 bases each). The TCR was taken from a human donor who had recovered from COVID-19. The source material was CD4+ T cells from blood, sampled about 7 months after SARS-CoV-2 vaccination. The CDR3 sequence: CATSRDLGTTNEQYF. The CDR3 nucleotides read TGTGCCACCAGCAGAGATTTGGGGACGACCAACGAGCAGTACTTC.